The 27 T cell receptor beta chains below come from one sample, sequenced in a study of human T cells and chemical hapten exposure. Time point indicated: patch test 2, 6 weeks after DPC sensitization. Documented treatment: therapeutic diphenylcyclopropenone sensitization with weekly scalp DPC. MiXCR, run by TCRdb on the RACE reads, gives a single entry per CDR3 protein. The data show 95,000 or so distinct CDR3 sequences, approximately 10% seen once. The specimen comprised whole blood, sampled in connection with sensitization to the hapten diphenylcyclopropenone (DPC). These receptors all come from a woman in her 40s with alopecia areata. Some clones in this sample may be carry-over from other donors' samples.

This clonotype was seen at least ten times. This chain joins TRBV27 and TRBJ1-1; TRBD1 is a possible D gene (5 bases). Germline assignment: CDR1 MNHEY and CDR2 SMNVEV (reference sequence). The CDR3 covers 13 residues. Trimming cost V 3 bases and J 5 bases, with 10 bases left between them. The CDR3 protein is CASSLAGSTEAFF. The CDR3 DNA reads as TGTGCCAGCAGTTTGGCAGGGTCGACTGAAGCTTTCTTT.

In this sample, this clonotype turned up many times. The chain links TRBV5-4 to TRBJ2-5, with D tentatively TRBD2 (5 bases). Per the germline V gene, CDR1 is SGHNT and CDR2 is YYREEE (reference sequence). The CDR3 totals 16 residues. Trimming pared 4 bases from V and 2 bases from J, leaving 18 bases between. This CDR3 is CASSPRATTMQETQYF. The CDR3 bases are TGTGCCAGCAGCCCGCGCGCGACTACTATGCAAGAGACCCAGTACTTC.

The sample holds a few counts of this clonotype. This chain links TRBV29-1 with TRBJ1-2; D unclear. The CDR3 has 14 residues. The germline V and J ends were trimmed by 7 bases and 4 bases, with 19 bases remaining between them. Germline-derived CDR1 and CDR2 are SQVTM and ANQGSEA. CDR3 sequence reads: CSADDREAGYGYTF. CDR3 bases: TGCAGCGCTGATGATAGGGAAGCGGGCTATGGCTACACCTTC.

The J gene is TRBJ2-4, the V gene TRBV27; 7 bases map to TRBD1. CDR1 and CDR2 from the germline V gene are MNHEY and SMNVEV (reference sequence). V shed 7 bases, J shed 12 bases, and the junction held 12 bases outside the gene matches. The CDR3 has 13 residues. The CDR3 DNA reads TGTGCCAGCAACCCGAGACAGGGTGGATGTCAGTACTTC. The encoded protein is CASNPRQGGCQYF.

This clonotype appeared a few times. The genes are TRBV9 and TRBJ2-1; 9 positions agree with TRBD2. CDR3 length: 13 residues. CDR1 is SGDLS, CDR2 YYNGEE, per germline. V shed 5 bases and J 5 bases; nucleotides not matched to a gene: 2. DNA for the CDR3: TGTGCCAGCAGGACTAGCGGAAACAATGAGCAGTTCTTC. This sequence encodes CASRTSGNNEQFF.

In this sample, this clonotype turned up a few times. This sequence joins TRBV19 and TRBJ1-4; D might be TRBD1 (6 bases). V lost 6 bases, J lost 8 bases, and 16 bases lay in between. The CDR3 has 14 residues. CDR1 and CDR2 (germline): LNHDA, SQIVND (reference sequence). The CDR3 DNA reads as TGTGCCAGTAGCCCGACAGGATTGGGGGAAAAACTGTTTTTT. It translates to CASSPTGLGEKLFF.

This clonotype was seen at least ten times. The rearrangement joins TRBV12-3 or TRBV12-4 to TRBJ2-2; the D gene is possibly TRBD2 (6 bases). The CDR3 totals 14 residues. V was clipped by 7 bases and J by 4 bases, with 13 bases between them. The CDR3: CASTPAGITGELFF. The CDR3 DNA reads TGTGCCAGCACCCCAGCGGGCATCACCGGGGAGCTGTTTTTT.

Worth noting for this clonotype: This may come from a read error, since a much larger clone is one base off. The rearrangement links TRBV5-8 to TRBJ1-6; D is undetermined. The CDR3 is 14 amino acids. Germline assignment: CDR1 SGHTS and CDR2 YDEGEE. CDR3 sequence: CANSFRTGSSPLHF. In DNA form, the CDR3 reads TGTGCCAACAGCTTTCGAACGGGATCATCACCCCTCCACTTT.

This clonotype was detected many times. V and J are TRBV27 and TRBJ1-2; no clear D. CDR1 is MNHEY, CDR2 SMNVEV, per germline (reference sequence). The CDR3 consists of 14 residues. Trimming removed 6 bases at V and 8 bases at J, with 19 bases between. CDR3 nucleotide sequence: TGTGCCAGCAGCCGGGTTGGGGATAATGGCGGCTACACCTTC. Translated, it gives CASSRVGDNGGYTF.

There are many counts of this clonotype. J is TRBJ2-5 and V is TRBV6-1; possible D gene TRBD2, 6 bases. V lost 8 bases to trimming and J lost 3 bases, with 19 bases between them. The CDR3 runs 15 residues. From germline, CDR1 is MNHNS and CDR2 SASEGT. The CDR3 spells CASPLRRDLKETQYF. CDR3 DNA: TGTGCCAGCCCCCTCCGTCGGGACTTAAAAGAGACCCAGTACTTC.

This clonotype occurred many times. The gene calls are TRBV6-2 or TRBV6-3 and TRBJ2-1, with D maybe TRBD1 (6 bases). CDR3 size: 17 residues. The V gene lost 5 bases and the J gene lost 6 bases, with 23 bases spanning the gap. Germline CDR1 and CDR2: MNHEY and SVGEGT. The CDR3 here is CASSPSPGRGLPNEQFF. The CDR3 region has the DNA TGTGCCAGCAGTCCCTCTCCTGGCAGGGGATTACCCAATGAGCAGTTCTTC.

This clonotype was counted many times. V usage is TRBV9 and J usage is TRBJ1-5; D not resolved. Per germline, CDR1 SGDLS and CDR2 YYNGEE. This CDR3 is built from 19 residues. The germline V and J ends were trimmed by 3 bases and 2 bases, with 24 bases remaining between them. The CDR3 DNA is TGTGCCAGCAGCGGGGCCGGCAGGCAACCCCCAGGCGGCAATCAGCCCCAGCATTTT. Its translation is CASSGAGRQPPGGNQPQHF.

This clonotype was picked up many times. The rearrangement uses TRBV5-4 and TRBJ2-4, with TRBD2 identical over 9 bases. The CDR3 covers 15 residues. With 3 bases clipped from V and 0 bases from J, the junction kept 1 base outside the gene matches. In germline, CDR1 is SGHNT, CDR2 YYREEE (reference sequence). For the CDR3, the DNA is TGTGCCAGCAGCTCTAGCGGGGAAGCCAAAAACATTCAGTACTTC. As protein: CASSSSGEAKNIQYF.

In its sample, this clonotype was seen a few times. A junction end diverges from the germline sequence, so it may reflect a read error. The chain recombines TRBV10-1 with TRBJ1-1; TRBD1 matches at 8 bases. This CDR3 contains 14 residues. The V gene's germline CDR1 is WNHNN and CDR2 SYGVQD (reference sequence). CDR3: CASTLTGENAEAFF. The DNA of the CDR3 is TGCGCCAGCACCTTGACAGGGGAGAACGCTGAAGCTTTCTTT.

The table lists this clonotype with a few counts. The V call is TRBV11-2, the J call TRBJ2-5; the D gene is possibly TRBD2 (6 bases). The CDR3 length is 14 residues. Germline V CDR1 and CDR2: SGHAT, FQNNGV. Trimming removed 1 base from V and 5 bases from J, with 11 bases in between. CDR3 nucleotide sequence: TGTGCCAGCAGCTTAGGTCAGGCGGGGGAGACCCAGTACTTC. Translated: CASSLGQAGETQYF.

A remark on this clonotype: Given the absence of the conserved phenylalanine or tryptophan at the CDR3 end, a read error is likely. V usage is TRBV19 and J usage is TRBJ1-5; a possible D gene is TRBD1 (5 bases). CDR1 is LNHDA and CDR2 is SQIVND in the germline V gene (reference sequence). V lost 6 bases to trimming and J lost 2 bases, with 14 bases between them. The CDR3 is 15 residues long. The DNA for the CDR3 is TGTGCCAGTAGGACCAAACGGGGGGGCAATCAGCCCCAGCATTCT. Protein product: CASRTKRGGNQPQHS.

The DNA of the CDR3 is TGTGCCACCAGTGATCCTACCGGGACTTGGGCTGAGCAGTTCTTC. This translates into CATSDPTGTWAEQFF. The rearrangement uses TRBV24-1 and TRBJ2-1; a possible D gene is TRBD2 (6 bases). Looked up from germline, CDR1 is KGHDR and CDR2 is SFDVKD. The CDR3 runs 15 residues. The germline V and J ends were trimmed by 3 bases and 9 bases, with 17 bases remaining between them.

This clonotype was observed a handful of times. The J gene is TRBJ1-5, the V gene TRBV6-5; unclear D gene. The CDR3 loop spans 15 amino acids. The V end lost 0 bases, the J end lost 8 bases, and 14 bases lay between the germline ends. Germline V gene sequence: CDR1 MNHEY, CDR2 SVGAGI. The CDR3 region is CASSYSPPGSEPQHF. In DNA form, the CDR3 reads TGTGCCAGCAGTTACTCCCCACCTGGCTCGGAGCCCCAGCATTTT.

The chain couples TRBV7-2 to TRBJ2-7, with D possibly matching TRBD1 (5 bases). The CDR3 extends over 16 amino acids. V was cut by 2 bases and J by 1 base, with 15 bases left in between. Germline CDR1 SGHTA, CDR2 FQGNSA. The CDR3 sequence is CASSLLGQGLSYEQYF. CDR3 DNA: TGTGCCAGCAGCTTACTGGGCCAGGGATTGTCCTACGAGCAGTACTTC.

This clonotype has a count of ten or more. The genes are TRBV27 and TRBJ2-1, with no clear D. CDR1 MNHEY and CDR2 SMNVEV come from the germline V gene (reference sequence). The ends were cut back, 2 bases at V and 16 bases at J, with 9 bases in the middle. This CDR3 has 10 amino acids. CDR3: CASSLHPGFF. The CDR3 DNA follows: TGTGCCAGCAGTTTACACCCTGGCTTCTTC.

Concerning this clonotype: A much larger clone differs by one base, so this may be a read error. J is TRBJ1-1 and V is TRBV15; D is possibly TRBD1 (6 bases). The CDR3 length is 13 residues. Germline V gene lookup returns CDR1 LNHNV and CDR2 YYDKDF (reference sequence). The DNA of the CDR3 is TGTGCCACCAACAGAGCCCGCGACAGGGAAGCTTTCTTT. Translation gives CATNRARDREAFF.

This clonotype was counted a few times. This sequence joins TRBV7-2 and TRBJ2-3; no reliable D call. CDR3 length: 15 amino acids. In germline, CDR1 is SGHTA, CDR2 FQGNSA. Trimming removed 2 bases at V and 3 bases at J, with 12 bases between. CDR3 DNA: TGTGCCAGCAGCTTATACTCCCTGGGGACAGATACGCAGTATTTT. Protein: CASSLYSLGTDTQYF.

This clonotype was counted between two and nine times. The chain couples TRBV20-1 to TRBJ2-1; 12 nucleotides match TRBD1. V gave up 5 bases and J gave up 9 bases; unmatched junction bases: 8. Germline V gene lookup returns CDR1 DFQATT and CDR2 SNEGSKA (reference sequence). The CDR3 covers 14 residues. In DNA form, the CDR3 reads TGCAGTGCTCCTGGGACAGGGGGCAAATCTGAGCAGTTCTTC. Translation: CSAPGTGGKSEQFF.

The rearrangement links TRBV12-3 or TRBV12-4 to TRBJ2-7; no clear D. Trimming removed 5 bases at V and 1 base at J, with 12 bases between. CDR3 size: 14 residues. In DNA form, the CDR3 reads TGTGCCAGCAGTAAACAGAGAATGTCCTACGAGCAGTACTTC. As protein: CASSKQRMSYEQYF.

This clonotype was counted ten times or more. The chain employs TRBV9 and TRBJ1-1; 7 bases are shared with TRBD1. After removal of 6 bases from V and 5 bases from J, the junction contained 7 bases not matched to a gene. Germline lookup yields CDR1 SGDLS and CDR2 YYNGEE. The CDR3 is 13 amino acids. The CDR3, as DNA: TGTGCCAGCACTCCACAGGGGAGGACTGAAGCTTTCTTT. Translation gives CASTPQGRTEAFF.

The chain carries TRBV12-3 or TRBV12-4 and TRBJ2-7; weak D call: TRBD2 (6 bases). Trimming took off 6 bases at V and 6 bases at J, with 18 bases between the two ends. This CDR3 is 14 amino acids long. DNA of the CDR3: TGTGCCAGCAGGGATAGACTAGGCCCTCTCGAGCAGTACTTC. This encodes CASRDRLGPLEQYF.

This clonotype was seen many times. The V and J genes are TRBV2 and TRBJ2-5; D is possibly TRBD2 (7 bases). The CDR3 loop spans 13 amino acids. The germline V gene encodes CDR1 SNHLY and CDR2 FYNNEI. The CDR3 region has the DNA TGTGGAACGAGAGGGGGGGTCGGAGAGACCCAGTACTTC. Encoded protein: CGTRGGVGETQYF. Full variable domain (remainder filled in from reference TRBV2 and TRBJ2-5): EPEVTQTPSHQVTQMGQEVILRCVPISNHLYFYWYRQILGQKVEFLVSFYNNEISEKSEIFDDQFSVERPDGSNFTLKIRSTKLEDSAMYFCGTRGGVGETQYFGPGTRLLVL.